This T cell receptor beta chain stems from a study of a mutant IDH1 vaccine in newly diagnosed glioma. The wider study: Before enrollment, the patients had been treated with radiotherapy alone, temozolomide alone, or both together. Most of them had received both. At week 47 came visit V13, while visit V12 had come at week 35.

A note on this clone: Its antigen is currently unknown.

TCRdb's copy holds only in-frame clones and misses some; the assay was immunoSEQ multiplex PCR. The table records about 72,000 clones, 84% of them present only once. V gave up 1 base and J gave up 1 base, with 29 bases separating them. The CDR3 consists of 21 residues. Germline values: CDR1 SQVTM, CDR2 ANQGSEA. Time point indicated: week 35, safety follow-up. Every single dose of the vaccine, 300 ug of mutant IDH1 20-mer peptide, came with topical imiquimod. Study-level results: Among top peripheral T cell clonotypes, changes seemed unrelated to pseudoprogression.

The source material was PBMCs, sampled from a glioma patient whose treatment included an IDH1 peptide vaccine. This chain joins TRBV29-1 and TRBJ2-1, with D perhaps being TRBD1 or TRBD2 (7 bases each). This receptor was obtained from a young man with glioma. The CDR3 protein is CSVEGMAGGALREWSYNEQFF. The CDR3 bases are TGCAGCGTTGAAGGGATGGCAGGGGGGGCTCTACGGGAGTGGTCCTACAATGAGCAGTTCTTC.